This TCR beta chain came from a study of OX40 agonist ivuxolimab in advanced cancers. As to this clone: The antigen remains undetermined.

The cohort excluded patients with autoimmune disease history or systemic immunosuppression. CDR3 length equals 15 residues. V was trimmed by 1 base and J by 6 bases, leaving 14 bases between them. Per the germline V gene, CDR1 is SEHNR and CDR2 is FQNEAQ (reference sequence). Data came from immunoSEQ multiplex PCR; TCRdb stores just in-frame clones and leaves some out. The data contain over 75,000 clones, roughly 88% of them singletons. Study observations and caveats: Clonal expansion from baseline to week 6 occurred in both CD4+ and CD8+ T cells. The specificity for antigen of the expanded peripheral T cells was not determined.

The sequencing used CD4+ or CD8+ T cells sorted from blood, collected in a trial of the OX40 agonist ivuxolimab. The chain couples TRBV7-9 to TRBJ2-3; the D is unclear. This TCR came from an adult with an advanced solid tumor such as melanoma, head and neck, liver or kidney cancer. The CDR3 sequence is CASSLGEGLGDTQYF. CDR3 coding DNA: TGTGCCAGCAGCTTAGGGGAAGGGCTGGGGGATACGCAGTATTTT. Full variable domain (missing parts from reference TRBV7-9 and TRBJ2-3): DTGVSQNPRHKITKRGQNVTFRCDPISEHNRLYWYRQTLGQGPEFLTYFQNEAQLEKSRLLSDRFSAERPKGSFSTLEIQRTEQGDSAMYLCASSLGEGLGDTQYFGPGTRLTVL.